Described below is a single T cell receptor (beta chain) sequence and its context. This entry is derived from a study of blood T cell repertoires in COVID-19. Produced via immunoSEQ multiplex PCR; TCRdb's table is partial and in-frame only. Of roughly 140,000 clones listed, 80% were seen once; the top ten hold 0.5% to 0.65%. The junction had 3 bases not matched to a gene; V was cut back by 2 bases and J by 7 bases. The germline gives CDR1 LNHDA, CDR2 SQIVND (reference sequence). The CDR3 loop spans 15 amino acids. The clonotype comes from a man aged 60 to 75 with acute or convalescent COVID-19. Input material: peripheral blood. The rearrangement links TRBV19 to TRBJ1-6, with 9 bases lining up with TRBD1. The DNA for the CDR3 is TGTGCCAGTAGTATATCAGGACAGGGGAATTCACCCCTCCACTTT. It specifies CASSISGQGNSPLHF.